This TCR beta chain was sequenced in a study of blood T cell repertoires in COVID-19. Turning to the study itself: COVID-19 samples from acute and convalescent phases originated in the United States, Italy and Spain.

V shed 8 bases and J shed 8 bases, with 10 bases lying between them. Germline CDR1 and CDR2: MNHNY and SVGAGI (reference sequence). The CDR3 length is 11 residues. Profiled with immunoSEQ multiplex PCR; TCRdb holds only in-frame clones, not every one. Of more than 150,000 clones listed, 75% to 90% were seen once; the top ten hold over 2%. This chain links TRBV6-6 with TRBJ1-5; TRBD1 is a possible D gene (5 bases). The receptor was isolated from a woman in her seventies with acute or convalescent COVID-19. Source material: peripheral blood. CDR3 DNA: TGTGCCAGCGGGGGGGATAAGCCCCAGCATTTT. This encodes CASGGDKPQHF.